The subject of this entry is one TCR beta chain. What it binds is not known. Germline CDR1 SGDLS, CDR2 YYNGEE. The CDR3 has 18 residues. The V segment lost 0 bases and the J segment 4 bases; nucleotides outside the gene matches: 9. The study sampled nominally healthy donors, though unrecorded immune exposures were likely. Amplification used 60 Vbeta primers and 13 Jbeta primers. The protocol was immunoSEQ multiplex PCR, while the TCRdb copy is restricted to in-frame clones and leaves out a portion. This table holds under 250,000 clones, about 80% found once. These data originate in a study of cytomegalovirus exposure and HLA in healthy donors. Notes on the study in general: A few CMV-associated chains proved CMV antigen-specific in vitro. Researchers reported in a later analysis that a missense DCLRE1C variant was tied to TCR beta V- and J-gene trimming.

The specimen sequenced was PBMCs. The TCR was taken from a male donor in good health and CMV-seronegative. The chain recombines TRBV9 with TRBJ2-6; 8 nucleotides agree with TRBD2. DNA for the CDR3: TGTGCCAGCAGCGTAGCCCCAGCGGGAGTGGCCGGGGCCAACGTCCTGACTTTC. Its protein product is CASSVAPAGVAGANVLTF.